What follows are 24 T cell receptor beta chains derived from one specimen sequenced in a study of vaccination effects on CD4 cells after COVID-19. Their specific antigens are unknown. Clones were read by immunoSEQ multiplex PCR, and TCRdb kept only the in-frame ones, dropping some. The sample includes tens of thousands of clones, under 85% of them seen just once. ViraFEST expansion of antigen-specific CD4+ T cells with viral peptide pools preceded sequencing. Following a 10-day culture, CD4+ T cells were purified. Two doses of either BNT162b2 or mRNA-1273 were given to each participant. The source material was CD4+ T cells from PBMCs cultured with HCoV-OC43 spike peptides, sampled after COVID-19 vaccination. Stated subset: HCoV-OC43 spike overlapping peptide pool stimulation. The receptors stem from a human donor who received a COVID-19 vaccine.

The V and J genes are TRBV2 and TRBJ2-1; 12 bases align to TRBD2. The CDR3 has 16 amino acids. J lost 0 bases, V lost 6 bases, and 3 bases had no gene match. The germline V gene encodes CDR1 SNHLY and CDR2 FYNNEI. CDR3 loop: CASSASGGASYNEQFF. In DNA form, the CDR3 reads TGTGCCAGCAGCGCTAGCGGGGGGGCCTCCTACAATGAGCAGTTCTTC. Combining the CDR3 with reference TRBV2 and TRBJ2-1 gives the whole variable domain EPEVTQTPSHQVTQMGQEVILRCVPISNHLYFYWYRQILGQKVEFLVSFYNNEISEKSEIFDDQFSVERPDGSNFTLKIRSTKLEDSAMYFCASSASGGASYNEQFFGPGTRLTVL.

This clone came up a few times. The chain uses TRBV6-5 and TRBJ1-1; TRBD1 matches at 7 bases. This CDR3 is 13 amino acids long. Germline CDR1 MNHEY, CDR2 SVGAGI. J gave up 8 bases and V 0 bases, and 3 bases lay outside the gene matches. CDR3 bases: TGTGCCAGCAGTTACTCGAGGGGGCTGGAAGCTTTCTTT. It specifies CASSYSRGLEAFF.

The CDR3 sequence is CASTHGGTDTQYF. The CDR3 coding sequence is TGTGCCTCCACCCACGGGGGAACAGATACGCAGTATTTT. V is TRBV19 and J is TRBJ2-3; the D gene is possibly TRBD2 (6 bases). V was pared by 11 bases and J by 3 bases, with 15 bases between. Looked up from germline, CDR1 is LNHDA and CDR2 is SQIVND (reference sequence). The CDR3 has 13 residues.

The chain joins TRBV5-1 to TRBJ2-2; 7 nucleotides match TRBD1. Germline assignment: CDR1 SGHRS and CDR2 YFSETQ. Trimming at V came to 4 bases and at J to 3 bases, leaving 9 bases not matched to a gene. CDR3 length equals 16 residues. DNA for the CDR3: TGCGCCAGCAGCCGACAGGGTGGCCCCGACACCGGGGAGCTGTTTTTT. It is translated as CASSRQGGPDTGELFF.

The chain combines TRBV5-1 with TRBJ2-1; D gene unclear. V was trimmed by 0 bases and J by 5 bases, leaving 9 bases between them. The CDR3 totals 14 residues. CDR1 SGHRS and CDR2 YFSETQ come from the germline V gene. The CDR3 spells CASSLVSENNEQFF. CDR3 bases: TGCGCCAGCAGCTTGGTTTCAGAAAACAATGAGCAGTTCTTC.

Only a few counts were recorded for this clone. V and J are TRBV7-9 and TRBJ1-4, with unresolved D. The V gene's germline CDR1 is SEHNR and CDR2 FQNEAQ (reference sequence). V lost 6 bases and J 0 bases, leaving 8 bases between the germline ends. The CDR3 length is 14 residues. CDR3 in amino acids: CASSYLATNEKLFF. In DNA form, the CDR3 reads TGTGCCAGCAGTTATCTTGCAACTAATGAAAAACTGTTTTTT. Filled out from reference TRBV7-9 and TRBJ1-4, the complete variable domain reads DTGVSQNPRHKITKRGQNVTFRCDPISEHNRLYWYRQTLGQGPEFLTYFQNEAQLEKSRLLSDRFSAERPKGSFSTLEIQRTEQGDSAMYLCASSYLATNEKLFFGSGTQLSVL.

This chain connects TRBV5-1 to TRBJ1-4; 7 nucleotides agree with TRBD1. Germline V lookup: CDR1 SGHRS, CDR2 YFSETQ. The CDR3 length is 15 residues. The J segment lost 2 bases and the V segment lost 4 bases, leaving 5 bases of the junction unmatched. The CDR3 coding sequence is TGCGCCAGCAGCACCGGGACAGTCACTAATGAAAAACTGTTTTTT. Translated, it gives CASSTGTVTNEKLFF.

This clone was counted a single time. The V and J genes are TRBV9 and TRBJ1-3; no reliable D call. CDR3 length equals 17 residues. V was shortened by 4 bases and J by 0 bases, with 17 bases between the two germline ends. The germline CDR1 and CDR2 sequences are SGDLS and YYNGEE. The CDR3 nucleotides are TGTGCCAGCAGCTACGGCCTCACCCGTAGCTCTGGAAACACCATATATTTT. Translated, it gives CASSYGLTRSSGNTIYF.

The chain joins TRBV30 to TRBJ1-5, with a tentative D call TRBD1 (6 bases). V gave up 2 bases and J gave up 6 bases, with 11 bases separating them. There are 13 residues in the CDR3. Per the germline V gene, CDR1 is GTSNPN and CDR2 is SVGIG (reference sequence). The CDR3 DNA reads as TGTGCCTGGAGTCCACAGGGTCCTCAGCCCCAGCATTTT. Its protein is CAWSPQGPQPQHF.

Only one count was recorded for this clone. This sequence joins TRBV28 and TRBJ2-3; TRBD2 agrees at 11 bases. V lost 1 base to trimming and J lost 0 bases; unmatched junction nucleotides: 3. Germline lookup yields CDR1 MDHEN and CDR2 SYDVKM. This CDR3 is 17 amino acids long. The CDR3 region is CASSLSLAGGSTDTQYF. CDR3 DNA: TGTGCCAGCAGTTTATCCCTAGCGGGGGGCAGCACAGATACGCAGTATTTT. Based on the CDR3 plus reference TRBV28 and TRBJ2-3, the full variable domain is DVKVTQSSRYLVKRTGEKVFLECVQDMDHENMFWYRQDPGLGLRLIYFSYDVKMKEKGDIPEGYSVSREKKERFSLILESASTNQTSMYLCASSLSLAGGSTDTQYFGPGTRLTVL.

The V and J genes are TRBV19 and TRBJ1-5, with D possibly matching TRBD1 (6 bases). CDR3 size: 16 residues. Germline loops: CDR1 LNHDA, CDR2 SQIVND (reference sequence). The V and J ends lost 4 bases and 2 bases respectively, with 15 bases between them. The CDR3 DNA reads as TGTGCCAGTAGTAGTCCGGGTAAGGGGGGCAATCAGCCCCAGCATTTT. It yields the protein CASSSPGKGGNQPQHF.

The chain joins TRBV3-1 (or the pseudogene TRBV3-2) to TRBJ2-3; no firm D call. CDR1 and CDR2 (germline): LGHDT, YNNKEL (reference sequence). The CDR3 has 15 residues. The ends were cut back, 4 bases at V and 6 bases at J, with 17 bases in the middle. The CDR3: CASSPPGGRADTQYF. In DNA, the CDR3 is TGTGCCAGCAGCCCCCCGGGTGGGCGTGCGGATACGCAGTATTTT.

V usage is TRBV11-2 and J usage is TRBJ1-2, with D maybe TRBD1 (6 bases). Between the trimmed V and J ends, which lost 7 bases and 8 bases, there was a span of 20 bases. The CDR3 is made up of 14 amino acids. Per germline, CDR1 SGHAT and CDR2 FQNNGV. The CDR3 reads CASTPKGVATGYTF. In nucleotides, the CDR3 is TGTGCCAGCACCCCCAAGGGGGTCGCCACGGGCTACACCTTC.

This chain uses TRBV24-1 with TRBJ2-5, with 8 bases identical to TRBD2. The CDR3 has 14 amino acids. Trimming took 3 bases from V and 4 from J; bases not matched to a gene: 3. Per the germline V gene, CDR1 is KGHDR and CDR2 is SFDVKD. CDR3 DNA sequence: TGTGCCACCAGTGATCCCGGGGGGGGAGAGACCCAGTACTTC. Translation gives CATSDPGGGETQYF.

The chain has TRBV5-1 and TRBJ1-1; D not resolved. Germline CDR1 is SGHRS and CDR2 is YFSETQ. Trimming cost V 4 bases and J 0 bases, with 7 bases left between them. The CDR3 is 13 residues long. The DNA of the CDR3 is TGCGCCAGCAGCCACTCGATGAACACTGAAGCTTTCTTT. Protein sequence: CASSHSMNTEAFF.

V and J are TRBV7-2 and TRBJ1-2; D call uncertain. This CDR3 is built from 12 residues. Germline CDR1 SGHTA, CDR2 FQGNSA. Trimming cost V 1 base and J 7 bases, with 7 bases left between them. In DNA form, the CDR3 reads TGTGCCAGCAGCTTAGATCCTGGTGGCTACACCTTC. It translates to CASSLDPGGYTF.

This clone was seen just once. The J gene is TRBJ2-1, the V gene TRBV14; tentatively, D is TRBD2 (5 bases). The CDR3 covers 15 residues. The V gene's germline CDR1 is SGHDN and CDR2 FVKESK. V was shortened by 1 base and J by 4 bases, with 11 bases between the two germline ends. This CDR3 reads CASSQVWTEYNEQFF. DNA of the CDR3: TGTGCCAGCAGCCAAGTTTGGACTGAGTACAATGAGCAGTTCTTC.

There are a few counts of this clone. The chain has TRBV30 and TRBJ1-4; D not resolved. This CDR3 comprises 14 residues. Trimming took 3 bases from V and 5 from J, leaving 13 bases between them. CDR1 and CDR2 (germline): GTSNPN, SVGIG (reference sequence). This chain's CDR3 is CAWRGLGWNEKLFF. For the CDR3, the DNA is TGTGCCTGGAGGGGTTTGGGGTGGAATGAAAAACTGTTTTTT.

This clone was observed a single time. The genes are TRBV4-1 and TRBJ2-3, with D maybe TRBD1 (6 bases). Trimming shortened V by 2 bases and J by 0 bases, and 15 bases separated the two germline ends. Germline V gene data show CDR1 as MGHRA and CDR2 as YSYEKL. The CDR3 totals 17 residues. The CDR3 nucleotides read TGCGCCAGCAGCCAACTTGGAGGACAGTTAAGCACAGATACGCAGTATTTT. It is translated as CASSQLGGQLSTDTQYF.

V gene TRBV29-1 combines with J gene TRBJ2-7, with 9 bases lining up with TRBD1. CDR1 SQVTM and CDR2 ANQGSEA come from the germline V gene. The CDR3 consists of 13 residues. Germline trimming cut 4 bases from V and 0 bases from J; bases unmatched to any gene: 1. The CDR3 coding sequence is TGCAGCGTTGGACAGGGGGACTCCTACGAGCAGTACGTC. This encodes CSVGQGDSYEQYV.

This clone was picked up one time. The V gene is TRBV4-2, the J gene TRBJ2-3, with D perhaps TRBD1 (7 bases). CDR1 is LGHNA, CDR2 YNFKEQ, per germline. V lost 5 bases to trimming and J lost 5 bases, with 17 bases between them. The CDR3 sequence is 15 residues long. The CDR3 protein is CASSAQGGREDTQYF. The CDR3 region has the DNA TGTGCCAGCAGCGCTCAGGGGGGCCGAGAAGATACGCAGTATTTT.

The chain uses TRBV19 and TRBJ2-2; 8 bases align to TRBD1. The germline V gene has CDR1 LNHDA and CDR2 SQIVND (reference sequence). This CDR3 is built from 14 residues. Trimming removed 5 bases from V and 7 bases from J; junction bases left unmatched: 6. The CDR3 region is CASSARGLDGELFF. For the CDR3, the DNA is TGTGCCAGTAGTGCCAGGGGGCTTGACGGGGAGCTGTTTTTT. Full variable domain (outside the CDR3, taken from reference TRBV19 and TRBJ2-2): DGGITQSPKYLFRKEGQNVTLSCEQNLNHDAMYWYRQDPGQGLRLIYYSQIVNDFQKGDIAEGYSVSREKKESFPLTVTSAQKNPTAFYLCASSARGLDGELFFGEGSRLTVL.

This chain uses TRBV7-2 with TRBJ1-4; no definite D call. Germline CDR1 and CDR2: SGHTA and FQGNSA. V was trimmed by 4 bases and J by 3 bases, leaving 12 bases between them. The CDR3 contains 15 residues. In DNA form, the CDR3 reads TGTGCCAGCAGCTGGTACAGTGGCGCTAATGAAAAACTGTTTTTT. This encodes CASSWYSGANEKLFF.

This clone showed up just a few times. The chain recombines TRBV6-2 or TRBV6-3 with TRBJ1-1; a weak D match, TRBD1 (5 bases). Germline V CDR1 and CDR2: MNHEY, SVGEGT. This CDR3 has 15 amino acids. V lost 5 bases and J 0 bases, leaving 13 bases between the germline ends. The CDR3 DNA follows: TGTGCCAGCAGTCCGGAGGAAGGGGTGAACACTGAAGCTTTCTTT. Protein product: CASSPEEGVNTEAFF.